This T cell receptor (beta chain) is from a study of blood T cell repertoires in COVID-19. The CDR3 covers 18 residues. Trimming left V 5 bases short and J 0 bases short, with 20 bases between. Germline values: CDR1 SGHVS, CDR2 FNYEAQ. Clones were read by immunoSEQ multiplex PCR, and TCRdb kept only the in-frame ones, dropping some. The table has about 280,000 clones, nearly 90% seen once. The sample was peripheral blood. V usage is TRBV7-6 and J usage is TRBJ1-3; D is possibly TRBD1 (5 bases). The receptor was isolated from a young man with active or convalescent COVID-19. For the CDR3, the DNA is TGTGCCAGCAGCACATCGGTACAGGCCGACAACTCTGGAAACACCATATATTTT. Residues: CASSTSVQADNSGNTIYF.